One sample yielded the 24 T cell receptor beta chains listed below, sequenced in a study of identical twins. TCRdb passed the 5' RACE reads through MiXCR, listing each CDR3 protein once. The sample carries about 240,000 distinct CDR3 sequences, 10% recorded once. Sequencing was done on a sample of memory T cells sorted from blood. The receptors come from a man aged 50 to 59 in good health.

This clonotype was recorded many times. The J gene is TRBJ2-5, the V gene TRBV11-2, with 7 nucleotides matching TRBD1. This CDR3 is built from 15 residues. Trimming cost V 5 bases and J 2 bases; bases outside gene matches: 8. Germline V CDR1 and CDR2: SGHAT, FQNNGV. The CDR3 nucleotides are TGTGCCAGCAGCCGGGGACAGACCATACAAGAGACCCAGTACTTC. Translated: CASSRGQTIQETQYF.

This clonotype was counted many times. The chain uses TRBV7-6 and TRBJ1-3; D is perhaps TRBD1 (5 bases). CDR1 and CDR2 from the germline V gene are SGHVS and FNYEAQ. V was trimmed by 5 bases and J by 0 bases, leaving 14 bases between them. This CDR3 is 16 amino acids long. In nucleotides, the CDR3 is TGTGCCAGCAGCAACAACAGGCTAGGCTCTGGAAACACCATATATTTT. It codes for CASSNNRLGSGNTIYF. Variable domain in full (rest from reference TRBV7-6 and TRBJ1-3): GAGVSQSPRYKVTKRGQDVALRCDPISGHVSLYWYRQALGQGPEFLTYFNYEAQQDKSGLPNDRFSAERPEGSISTLTIQRTEQRDSAMYRCASSNNRLGSGNTIYFGEGSWLTVV.

This clonotype has just a few counts. The gene calls are TRBV11-2 and TRBJ2-7; TRBD2 matches 10 bases. V lost 5 bases to trimming and J lost 3 bases; unmatched junction nucleotides: 7. The CDR3 is 15 amino acids. The germline V gene encodes CDR1 SGHAT and CDR2 FQNNGV. DNA for the CDR3: TGTGCCAGCAGCCTACGGCGGACTAGCGGCTACGAGCAGTACTTC. Translating it yields CASSLRRTSGYEQYF. Drawing the rest from reference TRBV11-2 and TRBJ2-7, the complete variable domain is EAGVAQSPRYKIIEKRQSVAFWCNPISGHATLYWYQQILGQGPKLLIQFQNNGVVDDSQLPKDRFSAERLKGVDSTLKIQPAKLEDSAVYLCASSLRRTSGYEQYFGPGTRLTVT.

This clonotype came up many times. The genes are TRBV30 and TRBJ2-3; tentatively, D is TRBD1 (5 bases). This CDR3 is 15 amino acids long. The germline gives CDR1 GTSNPN, CDR2 SVGIG (reference sequence). With 0 bases removed from V and 2 bases from J, the gap between germline ends came to 12 bases. DNA for the CDR3: TGTGCCTGGAGTGTACAGGCCCACAACACAGATACGCAGTATTTT. Translation: CAWSVQAHNTDTQYF.

The chain combines TRBV6-2 or TRBV6-3 with TRBJ1-5; D is undetermined. Trimming pared 3 bases from V and 9 bases from J, leaving 18 bases between. The CDR3 is made up of 15 amino acids. The germline CDR1 and CDR2 sequences are MNHEY and SVGEGT. For the CDR3, the DNA is TGTGCCAGCAGTTATGCAGCCCCAGGCCTCGGGCCCCAGCATTTT. Residues: CASSYAAPGLGPQHF.

Many counts were recorded for this clonotype. The genes are TRBV7-6 and TRBJ2-1; 7 bases are shared with TRBD2. CDR3 length: 18 amino acids. Germline V CDR1 and CDR2: SGHVS, FNYEAQ. V dropped 2 bases and J dropped 0; count of bases not matched to a gene: 10. The CDR3 region has the DNA TGTGCCAGCAGCTTATATAATATCGGCGGGAGCTCCTACAATGAGCAGTTCTTC. This translates into CASSLYNIGGSSYNEQFF.

The chain is built from TRBV6-1 and TRBJ2-1; 11 nucleotides align to TRBD2. The germline V gene has CDR1 MNHNS and CDR2 SASEGT. The V gene end was trimmed by 6 bases and the J gene end by 9 bases; junction bases not matched to a gene: 7. This CDR3 is 14 amino acids long. The CDR3, as DNA: TGTGCCAGCAGAGGGACTAGCGGATCGGGTGAGCAGTTCTTC. Its translation is CASRGTSGSGEQFF.

Ten or more counts support this clonotype. This chain joins TRBV24-1 and TRBJ2-5; 7 bases agree with TRBD1. The ends lost 4 bases at V and 3 bases at J; junction bases unmatched: 4. CDR3 length: 14 amino acids. Germline CDR1 and CDR2: KGHDR and SFDVKD. The CDR3 coding sequence is TGTGCCACCAGTGAAACCGGGACAGAAGAGACCCAGTACTTC. Translation: CATSETGTEETQYF.

At least ten counts were recorded for this clonotype. The chain employs TRBV18 and TRBJ2-7; TRBD1 is a possible D gene (7 bases). There are 16 residues in the CDR3. CDR1 and CDR2 (germline): KGHSH, LQKENI. The V gene lost 2 bases and the J gene lost 3 bases, with 17 bases spanning the gap. CDR3 DNA sequence: TGTGCCAGCTCACCAAGTAGCAGGGGGGTCTACTACGAGCAGTACTTC. It specifies CASSPSSRGVYYEQYF. The whole variable domain, filled in from reference TRBV18 and TRBJ2-7, reads NAGVMQNPRHLVRRRGQEARLRCSPMKGHSHVYWYRQLPEEGLKFMVYLQKENIIDESGMPKERFSAEFPKEGPSILRIQQVVRGDSAAYFCASSPSSRGVYYEQYFGPGTRLTVT.

Only a few counts were recorded for this clonotype. V and J are TRBV5-1 and TRBJ2-1; 12 positions match TRBD2. The CDR3 spans 16 residues. The V and J ends lost 3 bases and 4 bases, in that order; junction bases with no gene match: 5. CDR1 and CDR2 (germline): SGHRS, YFSETQ. The CDR3, as DNA: TGCGCCAGCAGCTCCGTACTAGCGGGGGGTTACAATGAGCAGTTCTTC. Amino acids: CASSSVLAGGYNEQFF.

This clonotype was found many times. The chain joins TRBV4-2 to TRBJ2-1; 10 bases map to TRBD2. The CDR3 consists of 14 residues. Germline V gene lookup returns CDR1 LGHNA and CDR2 YNFKEQ. The V segment lost 4 bases and the J segment 5 bases; nucleotides outside the gene matches: 2. The CDR3 spells CASSLSGGDNEQFF. CDR3 DNA: TGTGCCAGCAGCCTGAGCGGGGGGGACAATGAGCAGTTCTTC.

This clonotype was observed at least ten times. The chain carries TRBV4-2 and TRBJ2-3; maybe TRBD2 (6 bases). The CDR3 loop spans 16 amino acids. CDR1 LGHNA and CDR2 YNFKEQ come from the germline V gene. V lost 0 bases to trimming and J lost 1 base, with 11 bases between them. CDR3 sequence reads: CASSQDASVGTDTQYF. Here the CDR3 DNA reads TGTGCCAGCAGCCAAGATGCTAGCGTGGGCACAGATACGCAGTATTTT.

This clonotype appeared once. Given the absence of the conserved phenylalanine or tryptophan at the CDR3 end, a read error is likely. The chain is built from TRBV5-1 and TRBJ2-3, with TRBD2 as a possible D gene (6 bases). This CDR3 contains 16 residues. Germline assignment: CDR1 SGHRS and CDR2 YFSETQ. V was clipped by 0 bases and J by 0 bases, with 11 bases between them. The chain's CDR3 is CASSLGRGESTDTQYL. CDR3 nucleotides: TGCGCCAGCAGCTTGGGACGCGGGGAGAGCACAGATACGCAGTATCTT.

This clonotype has ten or more counts. The rearrangement joins TRBV11-2 to TRBJ2-7; weak D call: TRBD2 (6 bases). The CDR3 has 15 residues. The germline V gene has CDR1 SGHAT and CDR2 FQNNGV. V was shortened by 5 bases and J by 4 bases, with 18 bases between the two germline ends. As DNA, the CDR3 is TGTGCCAGCAGCATACACTCCGGGAGAGAGTACGAGCAGTACTTC. The encoded protein is CASSIHSGREYEQYF.

The chain uses TRBV12-3 or TRBV12-4 and TRBJ2-7; D not certain. V was shortened by 4 bases and J by 5 bases, with 12 bases between the two germline ends. This CDR3 is built from 13 residues. CDR3 bases: TGTGCCAGCAGTTCCACTTGGAACCACGAGCAGTACTTC. This encodes CASSSTWNHEQYF.

The chain joins TRBV4-3 to TRBJ1-1; D uncertain. This CDR3 is built from 16 residues. Germline V gene sequence: CDR1 LGHNA, CDR2 YSLEER. V lost 0 bases to trimming and J lost 3 bases, with 14 bases between them. The CDR3 loop reads CASSQDRTRTHTEAFF. The CDR3 nucleotides are TGCGCCAGCAGCCAAGATCGGACCAGAACTCACACTGAAGCTTTCTTT.

In this sample, this clonotype turned up a few times. The V call is TRBV6-2 or TRBV6-3, the J call TRBJ2-2; D is undetermined. Trimming stripped 3 bases from V and 8 bases from J, with 10 bases between. This CDR3 contains 13 residues. Germline lookup yields CDR1 MNHEY and CDR2 SVGEGT. For the CDR3, the DNA is TGTGCCAGCAGTTATGGTGGATTTGGGGAGCTGTTTTTT. Translating gives CASSYGGFGELFF.

This rearrangement joins TRBV6-2 or TRBV6-3 to TRBJ2-7, with unresolved D. Trimming took 4 bases from V and 6 from J, leaving 10 bases between them. Looked up from germline, CDR1 is MNHEY and CDR2 is SVGEGT. The CDR3 extends over 12 amino acids. The CDR3 DNA reads TGTGCCAGCAGTTCTCGGGTCCCCGAGCAGTACTTC. This translates into CASSSRVPEQYF.

This clonotype was observed many times. The chain joins TRBV28 to TRBJ2-1; 8 bases are a match to TRBD2. CDR1 is MDHEN and CDR2 is SYDVKM in the germline V gene. The length of the CDR3 is 17 residues. The junction had 14 bases not matched to a gene; V was cut back by 5 bases and J by 5 bases. CDR3 residues: CASSGKTFSGRDNEQFF. The CDR3 DNA reads as TGTGCCAGCAGTGGGAAGACATTCAGCGGGAGAGACAATGAGCAGTTCTTC.

The CDR3 spells CASSLLGSALDTQYF. As DNA, the CDR3 is TGTGCCAGCAGCTTACTGGGTTCAGCCCTAGATACGCAGTATTTT. The rearrangement links TRBV7-9 to TRBJ2-3; no definite D call. Germline CDR1 SEHNR, CDR2 FQNEAQ (reference sequence). This CDR3 is 15 amino acids long. Between the trimmed V and J ends, which lost 2 bases and 5 bases, there was a span of 14 bases.

This clonotype was observed a single time. The chain joins TRBV6-1 to TRBJ1-5, with a weak D call TRBD1 (5 bases). V lost 1 base, J lost 3 bases, and 13 bases lay in between. This CDR3 has 16 residues. Germline loops: CDR1 MNHNS, CDR2 SASEGT. CDR3 DNA: TGTGCCAGCAGTGAAGGAGGAGGGGCCTACAATCAGCCCCAGCATTTT. This codes for CASSEGGGAYNQPQHF.

Many counts were recorded for this clonotype. The CDR3 region is CASSLGGGATEAFF. Here the CDR3 DNA reads TGTGCCAGCAGCTTAGGAGGGGGCGCAACTGAAGCTTTCTTT. The rearrangement joins TRBV11-2 to TRBJ1-1; TRBD1 matches 7 bases. The germline V gene has CDR1 SGHAT and CDR2 FQNNGV. CDR3 length: 14 amino acids. V shed 1 base, J shed 5 bases, and the junction held 4 bases outside the gene matches.

This clonotype came up a few times. The chain joins TRBV14 to TRBJ2-5; 11 bases fit TRBD2. The J segment lost 2 bases and the V segment lost 0 bases, leaving 2 bases of the junction unmatched. The CDR3 sequence is 16 residues long. Germline V gives CDR1 SGHDN, CDR2 FVKESK. The CDR3 loop is CASSQDLAGGQETQYF. The CDR3 bases are TGTGCCAGCAGCCAAGATTTAGCGGGAGGGCAAGAGACCCAGTACTTC.

This clonotype showed up just a few times. The chain uses TRBV7-2 and TRBJ2-1, with 8 bases aligning to TRBD2. Germline CDR1 and CDR2: SGHTA and FQGNSA. Trimming at V came to 2 bases and at J to 2 bases, leaving 11 bases not matched to a gene. This CDR3 region has 18 residues. This CDR3 is CASSLTGGPTGPYNEQFF. The CDR3, as DNA: TGTGCCAGCAGCTTAACGGGAGGGCCGACGGGACCCTACAATGAGCAGTTCTTC.